Below, 28 T cell receptor beta chains from the same sample are listed, as sequenced in a study of cytomegalovirus exposure and HLA in healthy donors. Both 60 Vbeta primers and 13 Jbeta primers went into the PCR. Here immunoSEQ multiplex PCR was the method, and the copy in TCRdb shows in-frame clones only, minus some. The sample yields 180,000 or so clones, approximately 80% seen once. The sample comprised PBMCs. Receptors were obtained from a boy between 2 and 15 years old in good health and CMV-seronegative.

This chain links TRBV5-1 with TRBJ2-3, with 7 bases matching TRBD1. The CDR3 has 14 residues. The V gene end was trimmed by 4 bases and the J gene end by 4 bases; junction bases not matched to a gene: 6. The germline gives CDR1 SGHRS, CDR2 YFSETQ. The CDR3 region has the DNA TGCGCCAGCAGCGGACTGGGGACAGCAGATACGCAGTATTTT. Amino acid sequence: CASSGLGTADTQYF.

J is TRBJ2-7 and V is TRBV5-4; 15 bases are shared with TRBD2. The CDR3 has 19 amino acids. The V segment lost 4 bases and the J segment 1 base; nucleotides outside the gene matches: 12. Germline-derived CDR1 and CDR2 are SGHNT and YYREEE (reference sequence). The CDR3: CASSGKDGTSGGTSYEQYF. CDR3 nucleotide sequence: TGTGCCAGCAGCGGAAAAGACGGGACTAGCGGGGGGACATCCTACGAGCAGTACTTC.

The genes are TRBV19 and TRBJ2-1, with D perhaps TRBD1 (5 bases). This CDR3 region has 14 residues. Per germline, CDR1 LNHDA and CDR2 SQIVND (reference sequence). The V gene lost 3 bases and the J gene lost 1 base, with 7 bases spanning the gap. CDR3 sequence reads: CASSIAGSYNEQFF. For the CDR3, the DNA is TGTGCCAGTAGTATTGCAGGGTCCTACAATGAGCAGTTCTTC.

The V gene is TRBV5-1, the J gene TRBJ2-3; TRBD1 is a possible D gene (6 bases). This CDR3 has 16 residues. V was cut by 4 bases and J by 1 base, with 16 bases left in between. Germline V gene sequence: CDR1 SGHRS, CDR2 YFSETQ. CDR3 loop: CASSAPRGRGTDTQYF. CDR3 bases: TGCGCCAGCAGCGCCCCCAGGGGAAGGGGCACAGATACGCAGTATTTT. The whole variable domain, remainder taken from reference TRBV5-1 and TRBJ2-3, is KAGVTQTPRYLIKTRGQQVTLSCSPISGHRSVSWYQQTPGQGLQFLFEYFSETQRNKGNFPGRFSGRQFSNSRSEMNVSTLELGDSALYLCASSAPRGRGTDTQYFGPGTRLTVL.

This clone was picked up one time. This sequence joins TRBV4-1 and TRBJ2-1; 8 positions agree with TRBD2. Germline V CDR1 and CDR2: MGHRA, YSYEKL. The CDR3 covers 18 residues. The ends lost 0 bases at V and 3 bases at J; junction bases unmatched: 10. CDR3 amino acids: CASSQEDGRANFYNEQFF. For the CDR3, the DNA is TGCGCCAGCAGCCAAGAGGACGGGAGGGCAAACTTCTACAATGAGCAGTTCTTC.

The rearrangement links TRBV21-1 to TRBJ2-3; the D call in the table, TRBD1, was not verified against the DNA. TRBV21-1 is noted as a pseudogene. CDR3 length: 16 amino acids. CDR3 in amino acids: CASSKVRDRSTDTQYF. The CDR3 DNA follows: TGTGCCAGCAGCAAAGTCAGGGACAGGTCCACAGATACGCAGTATTTT.

The sample holds one count of this clone. The rearrangement links TRBV2 to TRBJ2-3; 9 positions agree with TRBD2. Germline assignment: CDR1 SNHLY and CDR2 FYNNEI. V lost 8 bases and J lost 4; bases outside the gene matches: 16. The CDR3 extends over 17 amino acids. The CDR3 region is CASVPWRGGYGADTQYF. Written as DNA, the CDR3 is TGTGCCAGCGTACCGTGGCGGGGGGGCTATGGAGCAGATACGCAGTATTTT.

V usage is TRBV7-2 and J usage is TRBJ1-2; D perhaps matches TRBD1 (5 bases). The CDR3 has 12 residues. Trimming left V 5 bases short and J 8 bases short, with 12 bases between. In germline, CDR1 is SGHTA, CDR2 FQGNSA. The CDR3 is CASSLPGGGYTF. In DNA, the CDR3 is TGTGCCAGCAGCCTACCGGGGGGGGGCTACACCTTC.

The genes are TRBV4-1 and TRBJ1-6; no clear D. Germline CDR1 reads MGHRA; CDR2 reads YSYEKL. V gave up 2 bases and J gave up 7 bases, with 6 bases separating them. The CDR3 is 13 amino acids. The chain's CDR3 is CASSQFSNSPLHF. In DNA, the CDR3 is TGCGCCAGCAGCCAATTTTCGAATTCACCCCTCCACTTT.

The rearrangement uses TRBV9 and TRBJ2-1, with a tentative D call TRBD2 (7 bases). Trimming took 4 bases from V and 3 from J, leaving 14 bases between them. In germline, CDR1 is SGDLS, CDR2 YYNGEE. This CDR3 is 15 amino acids long. CDR3 sequence (DNA): TGTGCCAGCAGCCGCGGGGGCCGCGGCTACAATGAGCAGTTCTTC. This codes for CASSRGGRGYNEQFF.

This rearrangement joins TRBV11-2 to TRBJ2-3; TRBD2 might be the D (7 bases). CDR1 and CDR2 from the germline V gene are SGHAT and FQNNGV. There are 17 residues in the CDR3. V dropped 1 base and J dropped 4 bases, with 18 bases sitting between them. The CDR3 nucleotides are TGTGCCAGCAGCTTAGGTGGGGGGGGCCGTAGGGCAGATACGCAGTATTTT. This encodes CASSLGGGGRRADTQYF.

The chain joins TRBV7-9 to TRBJ2-3; D remains unclear. V lost 6 bases and J 4 bases, leaving 5 bases between the germline ends. The CDR3 is made up of 11 amino acids. CDR1 and CDR2 from the germline V gene are SEHNR and FQNEAQ (reference sequence). The CDR3 protein is CASSPADTQYF. CDR3 nucleotide sequence: TGTGCCAGCAGTCCCGCAGATACGCAGTATTTT.

The V gene is TRBV4-3, the J gene TRBJ1-2; TRBD1 might be the D (5 bases). V lost 1 base and J lost 4, with 13 bases in between. The germline V gene encodes CDR1 LGHNA and CDR2 YSLEER. The CDR3 extends over 15 amino acids. The CDR3 is CASSQVQGSSYGYTF. The CDR3 nucleotides are TGCGCCAGCAGCCAAGTCCAGGGATCGAGCTATGGCTACACCTTC.

This clone was found once. The rearrangement joins TRBV10-3 to TRBJ1-3; D uncertain. The CDR3 totals 13 residues. V dropped 3 bases and J dropped 4 bases, with 7 bases sitting between them. Germline CDR1 is ENHRY and CDR2 is SYGVKD. CDR3 sequence (DNA): TGTGCCATCAGTGATGTCAGAGGAAACACCATATATTTT. Translation gives CAISDVRGNTIYF.

The chain has TRBV27 and TRBJ2-7; 9 positions agree with TRBD2. Germline values: CDR1 MNHEY, CDR2 SMNVEV (reference sequence). Trimming cost V 6 bases and J 7 bases; bases outside gene matches: 13. The length of the CDR3 is 15 residues. CDR3 in DNA: TGTGCCAGCAGGCGGGGGGGGCGGTTCGTGAATGAGCAGTACTTC. Encoded protein: CASRRGGRFVNEQYF.

The V and J genes are TRBV27 and TRBJ1-4; 8 bases map to TRBD1. The CDR3 is 16 residues long. From germline, CDR1 is MNHEY and CDR2 SMNVEV (reference sequence). V shed 5 bases and J 4 bases; nucleotides not matched to a gene: 9. CDR3 amino acids: CASSPGTGPLNEKLFF. The CDR3 DNA is TGTGCCAGCAGTCCCGGGACAGGCCCTCTTAATGAAAAACTGTTTTTT.

The genes are TRBV5-4 and TRBJ2-5; 11 nucleotides match TRBD2. This CDR3 region has 16 residues. Germline V gives CDR1 SGHNT, CDR2 YYREEE (reference sequence). V dropped 4 bases and J dropped 1; count of bases not matched to a gene: 6. Here the CDR3 reads CASSRPSGGTQETQYF. The CDR3 coding sequence is TGTGCCAGCAGCCGTCCTAGCGGGGGGACCCAAGAGACCCAGTACTTC.

A few counts support this clone. The chain has TRBV4-2 and TRBJ2-5; tentatively, D is TRBD2 (5 bases). The germline gives CDR1 LGHNA, CDR2 YNFKEQ. V was cut by 6 bases and J by 5 bases, with 13 bases left in between. This CDR3 has 13 amino acids. The CDR3 DNA is TGTGCCAGCAGGCCGGGTGGCGGGGAGACCCAGTACTTC. It yields the protein CASRPGGGETQYF.

Notes on this clone: A read error may produce the germline difference seen at one junction end. The genes are TRBV15 and TRBJ2-6; 8 bases fit TRBD1. Germline CDR1 is LNHNV and CDR2 is YYDKDF (reference sequence). CDR3 length: 14 amino acids. CDR3 residues: CATSSSTGANGLTF. In DNA form, the CDR3 reads TGTGCCACCAGCTCCTCGACAGGGGCCAACGGCCTGACTTTC.

The J gene is TRBJ2-7, the V gene TRBV7-9; 8 positions match TRBD1. The V segment lost 5 bases and the J segment 0 bases; nucleotides outside the gene matches: 6. The CDR3 consists of 15 residues. Germline CDR1 is SEHNR and CDR2 is FQNEAQ (reference sequence). The CDR3 spells CASSPLTGVSYEQYF. CDR3 bases: TGTGCCAGCAGCCCCCTGACAGGGGTCTCCTACGAGCAGTACTTC.

Concerning this clone itself: The sample carries other DNA sequences with the same CDR3. V gene TRBV2 combines with J gene TRBJ2-5, with D unclear. V was clipped by 3 bases and J by 1 base, with 9 bases between them. The germline gives CDR1 SNHLY, CDR2 FYNNEI. CDR3 size: 14 residues. CDR3 amino acids: CASSEGSLQETQYF. In nucleotides, the CDR3 is TGTGCCAGCAGTGAGGGCAGCCTCCAAGAGACCCAGTACTTC.

The rearrangement joins TRBV7-8 to TRBJ2-7, with D perhaps TRBD2 (5 bases). This CDR3 has 14 amino acids. Germline assignment: CDR1 SGHVS and CDR2 FQNEAQ. The V gene lost 1 base and the J gene lost 2 bases, with 9 bases spanning the gap. The CDR3 is CASSLGVGAYEQYF. The CDR3 DNA is TGTGCCAGCAGCTTAGGGGTCGGGGCCTACGAGCAGTACTTC.

The chain recombines TRBV2 with TRBJ1-1; D ambiguous. CDR3 length equals 13 residues. The ends were cut back, 2 bases at V and 1 base at J, with 5 bases in the middle. Germline V gene data show CDR1 as SNHLY and CDR2 as FYNNEI. The CDR3 region has the DNA TGTGCCAGCAGTGAACTAAGGAACACTGAAGCTTTCTTT. The encoded protein is CASSELRNTEAFF.

The rearrangement joins TRBV29-1 to TRBJ1-1; D uncertain. Trimming removed 5 bases at V and 1 base at J, with 11 bases between. This CDR3 comprises 13 residues. Germline V gives CDR1 SQVTM, CDR2 ANQGSEA. DNA for the CDR3: TGCAGCGTTTCCGAGGGCCCGAACACTGAAGCTTTCTTT. It translates to CSVSEGPNTEAFF.

The rearrangement links TRBV7-6 to TRBJ2-1; 14 bases line up with TRBD2. CDR1 and CDR2 from the germline V gene are SGHVS and FNYEAQ. The CDR3 is made up of 16 amino acids. V lost 4 bases to trimming and J lost 8 bases; unmatched junction nucleotides: 7. The CDR3 reads CASSSRLAGGPHEQFF. DNA of the CDR3: TGTGCCAGCAGCTCGCGACTAGCGGGGGGGCCCCATGAGCAGTTCTTC.

V usage is TRBV5-1 and J usage is TRBJ1-4; 7 bases map to TRBD1. CDR1 and CDR2 (germline): SGHRS, YFSETQ. V shed 1 base and J 0 bases; nucleotides not matched to a gene: 3. CDR3 size: 16 residues. This CDR3 is CASSLRGGTTNEKLFF. For the CDR3, the DNA is TGCGCCAGCAGCTTGAGAGGGGGCACAACTAATGAAAAACTGTTTTTT.

The chain uses TRBV7-9 and TRBJ1-1, with D perhaps matching TRBD1 (6 bases). The CDR3 spans 18 residues. CDR1 is SEHNR, CDR2 FQNEAQ, per germline (reference sequence). Trimming left V 1 base short and J 1 base short, with 19 bases between. CDR3 loop: CASSLGLLLQGKNTEAFF. The CDR3 coding sequence is TGTGCCAGCAGCTTAGGCCTCCTTCTACAGGGAAAGAACACTGAAGCTTTCTTT.

The gene calls are TRBV4-1 and TRBJ1-1, with D perhaps matching TRBD1 (5 bases). The CDR3 spans 17 residues. Trimming took 5 bases from V and 4 from J, leaving 23 bases between them. The germline V gene encodes CDR1 MGHRA and CDR2 YSYEKL. CDR3 sequence: CASSLRYRTRQITEAFF. The CDR3 nucleotides are TGCGCCAGCAGCTTAAGGTACCGGACACGACAGATCACTGAAGCTTTCTTT.